The clone carrying this T cell receptor beta chain was seen more than once but under ten times. The assay was immunoSEQ multiplex PCR, and TCRdb's table has in-frame clones only and misses some. This table holds 70,000 or so clones, around 88% found once. These data are taken from a study of T cell responses to AZD1222 COVID-19 vaccine. CDR1 and CDR2 (germline): SGHRS, YFSETQ. Trimming left V 4 bases short and J 9 bases short, with 20 bases between. The CDR3 has 16 amino acids. The specimen was peripheral blood, collected on day 0 of AZD1222 vaccination. This TCR came from an adult in good health. The chain combines TRBV5-1 with TRBJ1-6, with a possible D match to TRBD1 (5 bases). CDR3 in amino acids: CASSPALGEAASPLHF. Here the CDR3 DNA reads TGCGCCAGCAGCCCGGCGCTGGGGGAAGCAGCTTCACCCCTCCACTTT.